The 4 T cell receptor beta chains below were found in one sample sequenced in a study of control samples from healthy donors and cancer patients (dated by TCRdb to the early 2020s). Receptor libraries were prepared by the immunoSEQ multiplex PCR assay. Imported from immuneACCESS, the table was reduced by TCRdb to in-frame sequences with V and J called. These copies leave out some clones; in studies compared against another copy, an unresolved V gene accounts for under half, and the cause of the remainder is not known. The sample contains 390,000 or so clones, around nine tenths of them found a single time. The leading ten clones occupy 6% to 7% of the sample. Sequencing input: PBMCs. These receptors were obtained from a man in his forties or fifties with head and neck cancer.

V usage is TRBV29-1 and J usage is TRBJ2-4; the D gene could be TRBD1 or TRBD2 (6 bases each). Germline CDR1 and CDR2: SQVTM and ANQGSEA. The CDR3 covers 14 residues. V lost 4 bases and J lost 3, with 13 bases in between. For the CDR3, the DNA is TGCAGCGTTGTTGGGGGGCTTGGCAAAAACATTCAGTACTTC. Residues: CSVVGGLGKNIQYF.

The rearrangement joins TRBV3-1 (or the pseudogene TRBV3-2) to TRBJ1-1; unclear D gene. CDR3 length equals 15 residues. The V gene lost 0 bases and the J gene lost 0 bases, with 8 bases spanning the gap. Germline V lookup: CDR1 LGHDT, CDR2 YNNKEL (reference sequence). The CDR3 nucleotides read TGTGCCAGCAGCCAAGAAGGCAGCCTGAACACTGAAGCTTTCTTT. Translating gives CASSQEGSLNTEAFF.

In nucleotides, the CDR3 is TGCGCCAGCAGCTTGGCCCCGGCGCGGGTTTACGGGGAGCTGTTTTTT. It encodes CASSLAPARVYGELFF. The V gene is TRBV5-1, the J gene TRBJ2-2; D perhaps matches TRBD2 (5 bases). V lost 0 bases and J lost 7, with 16 bases in between. Germline assignment: CDR1 SGHRS and CDR2 YFSETQ. The CDR3 runs to 16 residues.

V is TRBV7-3 and J is TRBJ2-3; 9 nucleotides match TRBD2. Germline V lookup: CDR1 SGHTA, CDR2 FQGTGA. Losses at the gene ends were 3 bases for V and 2 bases for J; bases not matched to a gene: 3. The CDR3 consists of 15 residues. The CDR3 loop is CASSLGLANTDTQYF. The CDR3 region has the DNA TGTGCCAGCAGCTTGGGACTAGCTAACACAGATACGCAGTATTTT.